These 5 T cell receptor beta chains were sequenced from one sample in a study of T cells in Graves' hyperthyroidism and ophthalmopathy. The investigators amplified TCR beta CDR3 regions from RNA transcripts. When the TCR CDR3 underwent first-round RT-PCR, the HTBI primer set was used. TCRdb reanalysed the multiplex PCR reads using MiXCR and keeps one entry per CDR3 protein. Found here are more than 300,000 distinct CDR3 sequences, about 14% of them singletons; the top ten hold roughly a fifth. Sequencing was performed on blood. These receptors all stem from a woman aged 25 to 39 with Graves' ophthalmopathy.

As concerns this clonotype: A much larger clone sits a single nucleotide away, making a read error possible. CDR3 in amino acids: CASSSYGRDSHYEQYF. The DNA of the CDR3 is TGTGCCAGCAGCAGCTATGGAAGAGATTCCCACTACGAGCAGTACTTC. The chain employs TRBV7-9 and TRBJ2-7; D not certain. Germline-derived CDR1 and CDR2 are SEHNR and FQNEAQ (reference sequence). Deletions cut 5 bases from V and 3 bases from J, with 20 bases between. The CDR3 totals 16 residues.

There are many counts of this clonotype. This chain uses TRBV14 with TRBJ2-1; D assignment may be TRBD1 or TRBD2 (5 bases each). Trimming took off 3 bases at V and 6 bases at J, with 9 bases between the two ends. The CDR3 is 13 residues long. Germline-derived CDR1 and CDR2 are SGHDN and FVKESK. CDR3 in DNA: TGTGCCAGCAGCCATCAGAGGGGCAATGAGCAGTTCTTC. Translated, it gives CASSHQRGNEQFF. Full variable domain (rest looked up from reference TRBV14 and TRBJ2-1): EAGVTQFPSHSVIEKGQTVTLRCDPISGHDNLYWYRRVMGKEIKFLLHFVKESKQDESGMPNNRFLAERTGGTYSTLKVQPAELEDSGVYFCASSHQRGNEQFFGPGTRLTVL.

This clonotype was seen ten or more times. DNA of the CDR3: TGTGCCAGCAGTCACTACCGCACAGATACGCAGTATTTT. This encodes CASSHYRTDTQYF. The gene calls are TRBV6-2 or TRBV6-3 and TRBJ2-3, with D uncertain. The CDR3 consists of 13 residues. V was trimmed by 5 bases and J by 1 base, leaving 7 bases between them. CDR1 and CDR2 from the germline V gene are MNHEY and SVGEGT.

This clonotype was recorded at least ten times. The rearrangement links TRBV7-9 to TRBJ2-2; 8 nucleotides align to TRBD1. This CDR3 spans 16 amino acids. With V trimmed by 4 bases and J by 4 bases, 8 bases remained unmatched. CDR1 and CDR2 from the germline V gene are SEHNR and FQNEAQ (reference sequence). CDR3 amino acids: CASSYPRTGSTGELFF. The CDR3 DNA reads TGTGCCAGCAGCTACCCCCGGACAGGGAGCACCGGGGAGCTGTTTTTT.

The sample holds many counts of this clonotype. The chain employs TRBV12-3 or TRBV12-4 and TRBJ2-2; maybe TRBD2 (5 bases). The CDR3 is made up of 16 amino acids. V lost 5 bases and J 2 bases, leaving 15 bases between the germline ends. The CDR3 loop is CASSPQRAHNTGELFF. The DNA of the CDR3 is TGTGCCAGCAGTCCCCAGAGGGCCCACAACACCGGGGAGCTGTTTTTT.